These 32 T cell receptor beta chains were all obtained from the same sample, sequenced in a study of cytomegalovirus exposure and HLA in healthy donors. Assay used: immunoSEQ multiplex PCR; TCRdb lists only in-frame clones, some missing. The sample yields 100,000 to 120,000 clones, 89% seen once. The sample taken for sequencing was PBMCs. Source of these receptors: a woman aged 18-29 years in good health and CMV-seronegative.

The chain has TRBV28 and TRBJ2-1; 9 bases map to TRBD1. Germline V gene lookup returns CDR1 MDHEN and CDR2 SYDVKM. The CDR3 contains 16 residues. Germline trimming cut 8 bases from V and 8 bases from J; bases unmatched to any gene: 16. The CDR3 DNA follows: TGTGCCAGCGATCCCTTGGGGGGACAGGGCGATCATGAGCAGTTCTTC. Its protein product is CASDPLGGQGDHEQFF. Drawing the rest from reference TRBV28 and TRBJ2-1, the complete variable domain is DVKVTQSSRYLVKRTGEKVFLECVQDMDHENMFWYRQDPGLGLRLIYFSYDVKMKEKGDIPEGYSVSREKKERFSLILESASTNQTSMYLCASDPLGGQGDHEQFFGPGTRLTVL.

The chain employs TRBV7-2 and TRBJ2-7, with D unclear. This CDR3 contains 13 residues. Trimming pared 5 bases from V and 1 base from J, leaving 9 bases between. Germline V gene lookup returns CDR1 SGHTA and CDR2 FQGNSA. The CDR3 here is CASSPLVSYEQYF. In DNA, the CDR3 is TGTGCCAGCAGCCCTCTAGTATCCTACGAGCAGTACTTC.

V is TRBV27 and J is TRBJ2-3, with unresolved D. V lost 4 bases, J lost 5 bases, and 10 bases lay in between. The CDR3 runs 13 residues. The germline V gene has CDR1 MNHEY and CDR2 SMNVEV (reference sequence). The CDR3 DNA follows: TGTGCCAGCAGTTCCCTTTCCCGAGATACGCAGTATTTT. It encodes CASSSLSRDTQYF.

The sample holds a few counts of this clone. The chain links TRBV7-3 to TRBJ2-3, with a weak D call TRBD2 (5 bases). Germline-derived CDR1 and CDR2 are SGHTA and FQGTGA. The CDR3 runs to 15 residues. V lost 5 bases to trimming and J lost 2 bases, with 14 bases between them. For the CDR3, the DNA is TGTGCCAGCAGCCGAATGAGCGGTTCCACAGATACGCAGTATTTT. It is translated as CASSRMSGSTDTQYF.

The chain links TRBV5-4 to TRBJ2-5; D might be TRBD1 (5 bases). The CDR3 contains 13 residues. The V gene's germline CDR1 is SGHNT and CDR2 YYREEE (reference sequence). Trimming cost V 4 bases and J 4 bases, with 11 bases left between them. The CDR3 protein is CASSTGNGETQYF. In nucleotides, the CDR3 is TGTGCCAGCAGCACAGGAAATGGAGAGACCCAGTACTTC.

J is TRBJ2-3 and V is TRBV4-1; 9 bases fit TRBD2. The CDR3 has 16 residues. CDR1 and CDR2 (germline): MGHRA, YSYEKL. V lost 5 bases and J lost 11; bases outside the gene matches: 17. The CDR3 here is CASSLYGLARDQRQYF. The CDR3 bases are TGCGCCAGCAGCTTATACGGACTAGCGAGGGATCAAAGGCAGTATTTT.

The chain couples TRBV10-2 to TRBJ1-2; no clear D. CDR3 length: 13 residues. Germline assignment: CDR1 WSHSY and CDR2 SAAADI. Trimming cost V 2 bases and J 2 bases, with 6 bases left between them. The CDR3 bases are TGCGCCAGCAGTGAGCTGAGAAACTATGGCTACACCTTC. Translated, it gives CASSELRNYGYTF.

J is TRBJ2-1 and V is TRBV5-1; 14 positions agree with TRBD2. The CDR3 length is 16 residues. The germline V gene has CDR1 SGHRS and CDR2 YFSETQ. Losses at the gene ends were 4 bases for V and 10 bases for J; bases not matched to a gene: 10. The CDR3 DNA is TGCGCCAGCAGCCCACCCGGGACTAGCGGGAGTGGCGAGCAGTTCTTC. Its translation is CASSPPGTSGSGEQFF. The variable domain in full, completed from reference TRBV5-1 and TRBJ2-1, reads KAGVTQTPRYLIKTRGQQVTLSCSPISGHRSVSWYQQTPGQGLQFLFEYFSETQRNKGNFPGRFSGRQFSNSRSEMNVSTLELGDSALYLCASSPPGTSGSGEQFFGPGTRLTVL.

J is TRBJ2-1 and V is TRBV4-1, with 7 bases that match TRBD1. With V trimmed by 3 bases and J by 8 bases, 13 bases remained unmatched. Germline lookup yields CDR1 MGHRA and CDR2 YSYEKL. CDR3 length equals 16 residues. CDR3 in amino acids: CASSHATGDPWDEQFF. CDR3 DNA sequence: TGCGCCAGCAGCCACGCTACAGGGGACCCTTGGGATGAGCAGTTCTTC.

The genes are TRBV5-4 and TRBJ1-1, with D tentatively TRBD1 (6 bases). Germline CDR1 and CDR2: SGHNT and YYREEE (reference sequence). V dropped 4 bases and J dropped 1 base, with 11 bases sitting between them. This CDR3 comprises 14 residues. CDR3 residues: CASSERGGNTEAFF. DNA of the CDR3: TGTGCCAGCAGCGAACGAGGGGGGAACACTGAAGCTTTCTTT.

This clone occurred once. The CDR3 region has the DNA TGTGCCAGCAGCTTAGGCAAACTCAGGGGGAACACTGAAGCTTTCTTT. Encoded protein: CASSLGKLRGNTEAFF. This chain links TRBV11-2 with TRBJ1-1; D possibly corresponds to TRBD1 (6 bases). This CDR3 is 16 amino acids long. The V end was cut by 1 base, the J end by 1 base, with 13 bases between. Germline values: CDR1 SGHAT, CDR2 FQNNGV.

This chain uses TRBV9 with TRBJ2-5; TRBD1 matches at 9 bases. The V segment lost 3 bases and the J segment 4 bases; nucleotides outside the gene matches: 7. Germline CDR1 reads SGDLS; CDR2 reads YYNGEE. This CDR3 has 15 amino acids. The CDR3 coding sequence is TGTGCCAGCAGCGCTTGGGGGACAGGGCCAGAGACCCAGTACTTC. Protein product: CASSAWGTGPETQYF.

V usage is TRBV10-1 and J usage is TRBJ2-7; tentative D call: TRBD1 (6 bases). CDR3 length equals 14 residues. V lost 7 bases to trimming and J lost 0 bases, with 13 bases between them. Germline V gives CDR1 WNHNN, CDR2 SYGVQD (reference sequence). CDR3 region: CASMDSRVSYEQYF. Written as DNA, the CDR3 is TGCGCCAGCATGGACAGTAGGGTCTCCTACGAGCAGTACTTC.

The chain couples TRBV20-1 to TRBJ1-2, with no clear D. The V end was cut by 3 bases, the J end by 4 bases, with 6 bases between. The CDR3 extends over 11 amino acids. In germline, CDR1 is DFQATT, CDR2 SNEGSKA (reference sequence). CDR3 protein: CSASIVYGYTF. The CDR3 DNA is TGCAGTGCTAGTATAGTCTATGGCTACACCTTC.

The chain combines TRBV18 with TRBJ1-2; 9 bases are a match to TRBD1. CDR1 and CDR2 (germline): KGHSH, LQKENI. The length of the CDR3 is 15 residues. The V and J ends lost 2 bases and 4 bases, in that order; junction bases with no gene match: 5. The CDR3 sequence is CASSPNLGQGYGYTF. In DNA, the CDR3 is TGTGCCAGCTCACCAAACCTGGGACAGGGCTATGGCTACACCTTC.

The J gene is TRBJ2-6, the V gene TRBV7-9, with no clear D. Germline assignment: CDR1 SEHNR and CDR2 FQNEAQ (reference sequence). V dropped 1 base and J dropped 0 bases, with 4 bases sitting between them. This CDR3 is built from 15 residues. The CDR3 sequence: CASSLDSSGANVLTF. The CDR3 coding sequence is TGTGCCAGCAGCTTAGATAGCTCTGGGGCCAACGTCCTGACTTTC.

The CDR3 loop is CASSLFGNEQFF. In DNA form, the CDR3 reads TGTGCCAGCAGTTTATTCGGTAATGAGCAGTTCTTC. This chain uses TRBV27 with TRBJ2-1, with no clear D. Trimming removed 1 base from V and 7 bases from J, with 5 bases in between. The CDR3 is made up of 12 amino acids. Germline lookup yields CDR1 MNHEY and CDR2 SMNVEV (reference sequence).

The chain recombines TRBV11-3 with TRBJ2-7, with a weak D call TRBD2 (5 bases). The length of the CDR3 is 13 residues. Germline V gives CDR1 SGHNT, CDR2 YENEEA. Trimming stripped 5 bases from V and 6 bases from J, with 14 bases between. The CDR3 nucleotides are TGTGCCAGCAGCCCCTTGGACGGGGTCGAGCAGTACTTC. It translates to CASSPLDGVEQYF.

Note on this clone: The junction shows a germline mismatch at one end, possibly a read error. The chain recombines TRBV7-3 with TRBJ2-3; 8 bases line up with TRBD1. There are 15 residues in the CDR3. CDR1 is SGHTA, CDR2 FQGTGA, per germline. The CDR3 DNA sequence: TGTGCCAGCAGCCTAACGGGACAGGGCACAGATACGCAGTATTTT. It encodes CASSLTGQGTDTQYF.

This chain connects TRBV4-3 to TRBJ2-1; 8 nucleotides agree with TRBD2. There are 17 residues in the CDR3. The germline gives CDR1 LGHNA, CDR2 YSLEER. V shed 0 bases, J shed 9 bases, and the junction held 13 bases outside the gene matches. The CDR3 is CASSQDTAGAQSGEQFF. Here the CDR3 DNA reads TGCGCCAGCAGCCAAGATACAGCGGGAGCTCAATCCGGTGAGCAGTTCTTC.

V usage is TRBV7-8 and J usage is TRBJ2-1; 14 bases fit TRBD2. This CDR3 region has 19 residues. Germline lookup yields CDR1 SGHVS and CDR2 FQNEAQ. V trimming: 5 bases; J trimming: 3 bases; junction bases outside the gene matches: 12. The CDR3 nucleotides read TGTGCCAGCAGCCGATTGACCGGGACTAGCGGGAGTGGCTACAATGAGCAGTTCTTC. It translates to CASSRLTGTSGSGYNEQFF.

The gene calls are TRBV7-2 and TRBJ1-2; 11 positions agree with TRBD1. This CDR3 is built from 15 residues. V lost 0 bases to trimming and J lost 5 bases; unmatched junction nucleotides: 2. Germline-derived CDR1 and CDR2 are SGHTA and FQGNSA. The CDR3 loop reads CASSLAGQGAYGYTF. The DNA of the CDR3 is TGTGCCAGCAGCTTAGCAGGACAGGGGGCTTATGGCTACACCTTC.

V is TRBV6-1 and J is TRBJ2-3; 11 nucleotides agree with TRBD1. The CDR3 is made up of 13 amino acids. J lost 4 bases, V lost 6 bases, and 0 bases had no gene match. Germline V gene sequence: CDR1 MNHNS, CDR2 SASEGT. The CDR3 sequence is CASRGQGADTQYF. The CDR3 region has the DNA TGTGCCAGCAGGGGACAGGGGGCAGATACGCAGTATTTT.

The chain combines TRBV7-3 with TRBJ2-1; D is perhaps TRBD1 (6 bases). The CDR3 runs 13 residues. Germline V gene lookup returns CDR1 SGHTA and CDR2 FQGTGA. V lost 5 bases to trimming and J lost 7 bases, with 12 bases between them. CDR3 loop: CASSAIQGNEQFF. DNA for the CDR3: TGTGCCAGCAGCGCAATACAGGGAAATGAGCAGTTCTTC.

The rearrangement joins TRBV4-3 to TRBJ2-3; possible D gene TRBD2, 5 bases. Trimming left V 0 bases short and J 6 bases short, with 19 bases between. The CDR3 consists of 17 residues. Germline V CDR1 and CDR2: LGHNA, YSLEER. The CDR3 bases are TGCGCCAGCAGCCAAGAAGGAGTGGCGGGTCTAGGGGATACGCAGTATTTT. It translates to CASSQEGVAGLGDTQYF.

The chain combines TRBV30 with TRBJ1-3; the D gene is possibly TRBD1 (5 bases). Germline V gene lookup returns CDR1 GTSNPN and CDR2 SVGIG (reference sequence). The CDR3 spans 15 residues. V was pared by 1 base and J by 6 bases, with 16 bases between. In nucleotides, the CDR3 is TGTGCCTGGAGTGCGGACCTTGGACAATTAAACACCATATATTTT. Protein: CAWSADLGQLNTIYF.

Here the CDR3 DNA reads TGTGCCTGGACTTACGGGACAGTGAACACTGAAGCTTTCTTT. Its translation: CAWTYGTVNTEAFF. The rearrangement joins TRBV30 to TRBJ1-1; 7 bases align to TRBD1. Trimming removed 4 bases from V and 0 bases from J; junction bases left unmatched: 5. This CDR3 has 14 amino acids. CDR1 is GTSNPN and CDR2 is SVGIG in the germline V gene (reference sequence).

V is TRBV7-8 and J is TRBJ2-2, with 15 bases lining up with TRBD2. Germline V gene sequence: CDR1 SGHVS, CDR2 FQNEAQ. Trimming at V came to 6 bases and at J to 4 bases, leaving 9 bases not matched to a gene. This CDR3 spans 18 amino acids. The CDR3 reads CASSREGLAGGGTGELFF. CDR3 sequence (DNA): TGTGCCAGCAGTCGAGAGGGACTAGCGGGGGGAGGCACCGGGGAGCTGTTTTTT.

V usage is TRBV19 and J usage is TRBJ1-1; D is perhaps TRBD1 (5 bases). The length of the CDR3 is 15 residues. CDR1 is LNHDA and CDR2 is SQIVND in the germline V gene (reference sequence). V lost 2 bases, J lost 5 bases, and 15 bases lay in between. CDR3 nucleotide sequence: TGTGCCAGTAGTATAAGAATCTCTGGGGCAACTGAAGCTTTCTTT. Residues: CASSIRISGATEAFF. Supplemented by reference TRBV19 and TRBJ1-1, the full variable domain reads DGGITQSPKYLFRKEGQNVTLSCEQNLNHDAMYWYRQDPGQGLRLIYYSQIVNDFQKGDIAEGYSVSREKKESFPLTVTSAQKNPTAFYLCASSIRISGATEAFFGQGTRLTVV.

The gene calls are TRBV18 and TRBJ1-2; D not certain. CDR1 is KGHSH and CDR2 is LQKENI in the germline V gene. The germline V and J ends were trimmed by 6 bases and 3 bases, with 29 bases remaining between them. This CDR3 has 19 amino acids. CDR3 region: CASSQTSWVQMEFDYGYTF. Here the CDR3 DNA reads TGTGCCAGCTCCCAGACGAGTTGGGTTCAGATGGAGTTTGACTATGGCTACACCTTC. Full variable domain (missing parts from reference TRBV18 and TRBJ1-2): NAGVMQNPRHLVRRRGQEARLRCSPMKGHSHVYWYRQLPEEGLKFMVYLQKENIIDESGMPKERFSAEFPKEGPSILRIQQVVRGDSAAYFCASSQTSWVQMEFDYGYTFGSGTRLTVV.

In nucleotides, the CDR3 is TGTGCCAGCAGACCCGGACAGGGAAGTAAGCAGTACTTC. This encodes CASRPGQGSKQYF. V usage is TRBV28 and J usage is TRBJ2-7, with TRBD1 matching 8 bases. The CDR3 runs 13 residues. J lost 8 bases, V lost 6 bases, and 9 bases had no gene match. Germline V gene data show CDR1 as MDHEN and CDR2 as SYDVKM.

The chain combines TRBV5-1 with TRBJ1-3; 8 bases align to TRBD1. CDR3 length equals 16 residues. With V trimmed by 2 bases and J by 1 base, 5 bases remained unmatched. Germline assignment: CDR1 SGHRS and CDR2 YFSETQ. This CDR3 is CASSLVYRGSGNTIYF. CDR3 DNA: TGCGCCAGCAGCTTAGTATACAGGGGGTCTGGAAACACCATATATTTT.